The rows below give T cell receptor beta chains drawn from one sample of a study of shared clonotypes between healthy human individuals. TCRdb's table, derived via immunoSEQ multiplex PCR, lists solely in-frame clones and lacks some. The repertoire holds about 2.1 million clones, with roughly 95% as singletons. The sequenced material came from naive CD8+ T cells from PBMCs. These receptors originate from a man in his late teens or twenties in good health. Some clones in this sample may be carry-over from other donors' samples. Both conserved end residues are part of each CDR3. D genes are given only for firm matches. Clone size appears in some rows only: once, few, many, or a class for an expanded clone.

>TRBV27|TRBJ2-7|NA|NA
TGTGCCAGCAGCCCATACGGGGCGTCCTACGAGCAGTACTTC
CASSPYGASYEQYF
>TRBV28|TRBJ2-5|once|NA
TGTGCCAGCAGTTTCCCTGGAAACCAAGAGACCCAGTACTTC
CASSFPGNQETQYF
>TRBV7-9|TRBJ2-1|NA|TRBD2
TGTGCCAGCAGCTTATCGGGACTAGCGGCAAATTACAATGAGCAGTTCTTC
CASSLSGLAANYNEQFF
>TRBV15|TRBJ1-5|NA|NA
TGTGCCACCAGCAGGGGGGGGGCGGTATATCAGCCCCAGCATTTT
CATSRGGAVYQPQHF
>TRBV7-3|TRBJ1-1|NA|NA
TGTGCCAGCAGCCCTCAGGTGGGTCCCGCCTCTGAAGCTTTCTTT
CASSPQVGPASEAFF
>TRBV28|TRBJ1-4|NA|NA
TGTGCCAGTACCGGACGGTCGATTGGGCGACTGTTTTTT
CASTGRSIGRLFF
>TRBV9|TRBJ2-3|NA|TRBD2
TGTGCCAGCAGCCCTAGCGGGTACACAGATACGCAGTATTTT
CASSPSGYTDTQYF
>TRBV27|TRBJ2-3|NA|TRBD2
TGTGCCAGCAGTAAAAGGGGACTAGCGGGAAACACAGATACGCAGTATTTT
CASSKRGLAGNTDTQYF
>TRBV7-8|TRBJ1-4|NA|NA
TGTGCCAGCAGCCTGGTCGGGCGGGGTGAAAAACTGTTTTTT
CASSLVGRGEKLFF
>TRBV5-6|TRBJ2-1|NA|TRBD2
TGTGCCAGCACCGGACTAGCGTATTACAATGAGCAGTTCTTC
CASTGLAYYNEQFF
>TRBV27|TRBJ2-7|once|TRBD1
TGTGCCAGCAGATTTCAGGGGGCAGGTGAGCAGTACTTC
CASRFQGAGEQYF
>TRBV15|TRBJ2-7|NA|NA
TGTGCCACCAGCAGAGGTCCCGGCCGCTCCTACGAGCAGTACTTC
CATSRGPGRSYEQYF
>TRBV9|TRBJ1-3|NA|NA
TGTGCCAGCAGCGAACATCGACAGTACCCCTCTGGAAACACCATATATTTT
CASSEHRQYPSGNTIYF
>TRBV30|TRBJ1-2|NA|NA
TGTGCCTGGAATGAGGGCGGCTATGGCTACACCTTC
CAWNEGGYGYTF
>TRBV10-3|TRBJ2-5|NA|NA
TGTGCCATCAGCGGCGCCCTCCAAGAGACCCAGTACTTC
CAISGALQETQYF
>TRBV15|TRBJ1-5|once|TRBD1
TGTGCCACCAGCAGGGACAGGGGGAAGAATCAGCCCCAGCATTTT
CATSRDRGKNQPQHF
>TRBV27|TRBJ1-5|NA|NA
TGTGCCAGCAGTTTCTCTGAGAATCAGCCCCAGCATTTT
CASSFSENQPQHF
>TRBV28|TRBJ2-7|NA|NA
TGTGCCAGCAGTTTGGCCAGAGGCGAGGACGAGCAGTACTTC
CASSLARGEDEQYF
>TRBV27|TRBJ2-7|NA|TRBD2
TGTGCCAGCACCCCCTTAGCGGGAGGGCACGAGCAGTACTTC
CASTPLAGGHEQYF
>TRBV21-1|TRBJ1-1|NA|NA
TGTGCCAGCAGCAAAGGATTCCAGGACAAAGACACTGAAGCTTTCTTT
CASSKGFQDKDTEAFF
>TRBV7-9|TRBJ2-7|NA|TRBD2
TGTGCCAGCAGCTCTCCGGGACTAGCGGGATACGAGCAGTACTTC
CASSSPGLAGYEQYF
>TRBV11-2|TRBJ2-7|NA|NA
TGTGCCAGCAGCGCTAGCGGACAGAACTACGAGCAGTACTTC
CASSASGQNYEQYF
>TRBV2|TRBJ2-1|NA|NA
TGTGCCAGCAGTGACTTCAAGGGGTTTACATACAATGAGCAGTTCTTC
CASSDFKGFTYNEQFF
>TRBV4-1|TRBJ1-1|NA|NA
TGCGCCAGCAGCCAAGATTGGTCAAGGGGGGTGAACACTGAAGCTTTCTTT
CASSQDWSRGVNTEAFF
>TRBV27|TRBJ2-2|NA|NA
TGTGCCAGCAACGCAGGGTACACCGGGGAGCTGTTTTTT
CASNAGYTGELFF
>TRBV2|TRBJ2-7|NA|TRBD2
TGTGCCCTGCAGCCTAGCGGGAGGGCCGGAGAGCAGTACTTC
CALQPSGRAGEQYF
>TRBV27|TRBJ2-7|once|NA
TGTGCCAGCAGTTTATCTCGGGTGTACGAGCAGTACTTC
CASSLSRVYEQYF
>TRBV28|TRBJ2-1|NA|TRBD1
TGTGCCAGCAGTTCGGACAGGGAGAATGATGAGCAGTTCTTC
CASSSDRENDEQFF
>TRBV27|TRBJ1-5|few|TRBD1
TGTGCCAGCAGTTTACAGGGGGCCCGGCAGCCCCAGCATTTT
CASSLQGARQPQHF
>TRBV6-1|TRBJ1-5|NA|NA
TGTGCCAGCAGTGGCGAGACACGGACGGTTTCCCTCTTTCGGCATTTT
CASSGETRTVSLFRHF
>TRBV7-9|TRBJ2-3|NA|NA
TGTGCCAGCAGCTTAGAAGTGCAGACAGATACGCAGTATTTT
CASSLEVQTDTQYF
>TRBV27|TRBJ1-1|few|NA
TGTGCCAGCCGGGAACGGGTCTTGAACACTGAAGCTTTCTTT
CASRERVLNTEAFF
>TRBV5-6|TRBJ2-3|NA|TRBD1
TGTGCCAGCAGCGCCGGACAGGGCTTGACAGATACGCAGTATTTT
CASSAGQGLTDTQYF
>TRBV6-5|TRBJ2-2|NA|NA
TGTGCCAGCAGTTATCAGGGTCTCGGGGAGCTGTTTTTT
CASSYQGLGELFF
>TRBV18|TRBJ2-3|NA|TRBD2
TGTGCCAGCTCACCGACGGGACTAGCGGGAGTCCTGATGCAGTATTTT
CASSPTGLAGVLMQYF
>TRBV9|TRBJ2-7|NA|NA
TGTGCCAGCAGCGCCTTTCCCTCGAGGGGCTCCTACGAGCAGTACTTC
CASSAFPSRGSYEQYF
>TRBV30|TRBJ2-1|NA|NA
TGTGCCTGGAAACTCGACTGGAGCTCCTACAATGAGCAGTTCTTC
CAWKLDWSSYNEQFF
>TRBV27|TRBJ2-7|NA|TRBD2
TGTGCCAGCAGTTCCCTTCCGGGAGGGCCCTCGGGCGAGCAGTACTTC
CASSSLPGGPSGEQYF
>TRBV11-3|TRBJ2-1|NA|TRBD2
TGTGCCAGCAGCTTAGTTGGCGGGAGGGGCGGAAATGAGCAGTTCTTC
CASSLVGGRGGNEQFF
>TRBV18|TRBJ2-7|NA|NA
TGTGCCAGCTCAGAGCCGGGAGTAATGATGGGCGAGCAGTACTTC
CASSEPGVMMGEQYF
>TRBV4-2|TRBJ2-7|NA|TRBD2
TGTGCCAGCAGCCCGAGGGAGGGAGAACAGTACTTC
CASSPREGEQYF
>TRBV27|TRBJ2-5|NA|NA
TGTGCCAGCAGTTTACGGATGGGGGCCTGGGAGACCCAGTACTTC
CASSLRMGAWETQYF
>TRBV7-2|TRBJ1-4|NA|NA
TGTGCCAGCAGCTCTACCGGCCGTAATGAAAAACTGTTTTTT
CASSSTGRNEKLFF
>TRBV27|TRBJ2-3|NA|NA
TGTGCCAGCAGCAACATCCTTCTAGGACAACCTACGCAGTATTTT
CASSNILLGQPTQYF
>TRBV11-2|TRBJ1-2|NA|NA
TGTGCCAGCAGCTCTCCCCGGACTGGGAACAGGGGCTACACCTTC
CASSSPRTGNRGYTF
>TRBV2|TRBJ1-5|NA|TRBD1
TGTGCCAGCAGGGCCGGGACAGGGGCGTTAGGAAGCAATCAGCCCCAGCATTTT
CASRAGTGALGSNQPQHF
>TRBV11-2|TRBJ2-1|NA|TRBD2
TGTGCCAGCAGCTCCGGGACTGCGCGGGAGACGGTCAATGAGCAGTTCTTC
CASSSGTARETVNEQFF
>TRBV5-5|TRBJ1-3|NA|NA
TGTGCCAGCAGCTCCTACGACAGCTTCATGAGGCACACCATATATTTT
CASSSYDSFMRHTIYF
>TRBV6-5|TRBJ2-7|NA|NA
TGTGCCAGCAGTCTGGGGGGCGAGCAGTACTTC
CASSLGGEQYF
>TRBV4-1|TRBJ2-4|NA|NA
TGCGCCAGCAGCCAAGATCCGATTCGAGGGAGTGACAAAAACATTCAGTACTTC
CASSQDPIRGSDKNIQYF
>TRBV5-1|TRBJ2-1|once|NA
TGCGCCAGCAGCCGACGATCGGGGAGGACCTTCTCCTACAATGAGCAGTTCTTC
CASSRRSGRTFSYNEQFF
>TRBV7-6|TRBJ2-1|NA|TRBD1
TGTGCCAGCAGCTTAATCGGGACAGGGGGCAATGAGCAGTTCTTC
CASSLIGTGGNEQFF
>TRBV28|TRBJ2-7|NA|NA
TGTGCCAGCAGCCTAGATAGGGGTCACTACGAGCAGTACTTC
CASSLDRGHYEQYF
>TRBV2|TRBJ2-5|NA|NA
TGTGCCAGCCTACAGAAGCACCAAGAGACCCAGTACTTC
CASLQKHQETQYF
>TRBV5-1|TRBJ2-7|NA|TRBD1
TGCGCCAGCAGCTCCCGGACAGGTGACTACGAGCAGTACTTC
CASSSRTGDYEQYF
>TRBV6-1|TRBJ2-1|NA|NA
TGTGCCAGCAGGTCCACTGGACGGATCTACAATGAGCAGTTCTTC
CASRSTGRIYNEQFF
>TRBV27|TRBJ2-7|once|TRBD1
TGTGCCAGCAAGACAGGGACCGAGCAGTACTTC
CASKTGTEQYF